Listed here are 25 T cell receptor beta chains from one sample, sequenced in a study of regulatory T cells in long-lasting Graves disease. Arm-PCR with iRepertoire HTBI primers amplified the CDR3 regions for these TCR beta libraries. TCRdb reanalysed the multiplex PCR reads using MiXCR and keeps one entry per CDR3 protein. This sample carries 200,000 to 250,000 distinct CDR3 sequences, around 20% of them seen once, and the ten largest clones take roughly 13%. As to time point: newly diagnosed GD, antithyroid drugs for less than 3 months. Making the TCR library involved RNA that had been extracted from PBMCs. Sequenced here: peripheral blood mononuclear cells (PBMCs), sampled at new diagnosis, from a patient treated with antithyroid drugs. The receptors shown here come from a female donor with Graves disease.

This clonotype has a handful of counts. A much larger clone lies a single base off, so this may be a read error. The conserved closing phenylalanine or tryptophan is absent in this CDR3, likely reflecting a read error. V is TRBV5-1 and J is TRBJ2-1; D unclear. Germline V gene data show CDR1 as SGHRS and CDR2 as YFSETQ. The CDR3 is made up of 14 amino acids. V was trimmed by 4 bases and J by 4 bases, leaving 12 bases between them. CDR3 in amino acids: CASSLETPYNEQFL. The CDR3 DNA follows: TGCGCCAGCAGCCTTGAGACCCCGTACAATGAGCAGTTCCTC.

This clonotype was seen many times. The V and J genes are TRBV7-6 and TRBJ2-1; no clear D gene. Germline CDR1 is SGHVS and CDR2 is FNYEAQ. V lost 5 bases and J 6 bases, leaving 17 bases between the germline ends. The CDR3 length is 15 residues. The CDR3 reads CASSTSRGWGNEQFF. For the CDR3, the DNA is TGTGCCAGCAGCACATCCCGAGGCTGGGGCAATGAGCAGTTCTTC.

This clonotype was picked up many times. The chain combines TRBV7-9 with TRBJ2-2, with a possible D match to TRBD1 (6 bases). The germline gives CDR1 SEHNR, CDR2 FQNEAQ (reference sequence). The CDR3 covers 15 residues. Trimming left V 3 bases short and J 7 bases short, with 15 bases between. CDR3 amino acids: CASSFSTGFIGELFF. CDR3 in DNA: TGTGCCAGCAGCTTTTCTACAGGGTTCATCGGGGAGCTGTTTTTT.

V usage is TRBV19 and J usage is TRBJ2-1, with a weak D call TRBD2 (5 bases). The CDR3 is 13 amino acids. The ends were cut back, 5 bases at V and 7 bases at J, with 12 bases in the middle. In germline, CDR1 is LNHDA, CDR2 SQIVND (reference sequence). CDR3 sequence reads: CASSDGVFNEQFF. In DNA, the CDR3 is TGTGCCAGTAGTGACGGGGTCTTTAATGAGCAGTTCTTC.

Ten or more counts support this clonotype. V and J are TRBV20-1 and TRBJ2-7; 10 bases match TRBD2. The germline CDR1 and CDR2 sequences are DFQATT and SNEGSKA (reference sequence). Trimming took 2 bases from V and 5 from J; bases not matched to a gene: 6. CDR3 length: 14 amino acids. CDR3 sequence: CSARLAGASHEQYF. CDR3 DNA sequence: TGCAGTGCTAGACTAGCGGGAGCTAGCCACGAGCAGTACTTC.

To note about this clonotype: This sequence may be a read error, since a much larger clone differs from it by one base. The CDR3 nucleotides are TGCGCCAGCAGCTTGGGGACAGGGCGGGGTTACGAGCAGTACTTC. Its protein is CASSLGTGRGYEQYF. The J gene is TRBJ2-7, the V gene TRBV5-1, with 8 bases identical to TRBD1. Unmatched junction bases numbered 6, after V lost 0 bases and J lost 4 bases. The germline gives CDR1 SGHRS, CDR2 YFSETQ. The CDR3 runs 15 residues.

The V gene is TRBV7-2, the J gene TRBJ2-1; D is perhaps TRBD1 or TRBD2 (7 bases each). Germline-derived CDR1 and CDR2 are SGHTA and FQGNSA. CDR3 length: 16 amino acids. Deletions cut 4 bases from V and 5 bases from J, with 18 bases between. Written as DNA, the CDR3 is TGTGCCAGCAGCTATAGGGGGCTAGCGGCAGACAATGAGCAGTTCTTC. Its translation is CASSYRGLAADNEQFF. The full variable domain, rest sourced from reference TRBV7-2 and TRBJ2-1, is GAGVSQSPSNKVTEKGKDVELRCDPISGHTALYWYRQSLGQGLEFLIYFQGNSAPDKSGLPSDRFSAERTGGSVSTLTIQRTQQEDSAVYLCASSYRGLAADNEQFFGPGTRLTVL.

This clonotype was picked up many times. The chain combines TRBV20-1 with TRBJ2-7; 11 nucleotides line up with TRBD1. There are 15 residues in the CDR3. Germline lookup yields CDR1 DFQATT and CDR2 SNEGSKA (reference sequence). V lost 1 base to trimming and J lost 0 bases; unmatched junction nucleotides: 2. CDR3 in DNA: TGCAGTGCTAGAGTGGGGACAGGGGGCTCCTACGAGCAGTACTTC. It encodes CSARVGTGGSYEQYF.

A word on this clonotype: This may come from a read error, since a much larger clone is one base off. The J gene is TRBJ2-3, the V gene TRBV12-3 or TRBV12-4, with TRBD2 matching 9 bases. This CDR3 region has 12 residues. CDR3 coding DNA: TGTGCCAGCACCGCGGGAGGGGATATGCAGTATTTT. Translating it yields CASTAGGDMQYF.

The gene calls are TRBV20-1 and TRBJ2-7; 9 bases are shared with TRBD2. Trimming took 8 bases from V and 5 from J; bases not matched to a gene: 13. The CDR3 has 14 residues. The germline CDR1 and CDR2 sequences are DFQATT and SNEGSKA (reference sequence). The CDR3 DNA reads as TGCAGTTCCCCTAGTGGCGGGAGGGCCCACGAGCAGTACTTC. This gives the protein CSSPSGGRAHEQYF.

The table lists this clonotype with many counts. DNA for the CDR3: TGTGCCAGCAGCCAGGAACTAGCGGGGGGCCGGGGGGAGACCCAGTACTTC. Encoded protein: CASSQELAGGRGETQYF. The chain uses TRBV7-2 and TRBJ2-5; 12 positions match TRBD2. Germline-derived CDR1 and CDR2 are SGHTA and FQGNSA. With V trimmed by 5 bases and J by 5 bases, 12 bases remained unmatched. The CDR3 contains 17 residues. Using reference TRBV7-2 and TRBJ2-5 for the parts outside the CDR3, the full variable domain is GAGVSQSPSNKVTEKGKDVELRCDPISGHTALYWYRQSLGQGLEFLIYFQGNSAPDKSGLPSDRFSAERTGGSVSTLTIQRTQQEDSAVYLCASSQELAGGRGETQYFGPGTRLLVL.

This clonotype was counted at least ten times. The genes are TRBV12-3 or TRBV12-4 and TRBJ2-1; D might be TRBD2 (6 bases). The CDR3 runs to 15 residues. Between the trimmed V and J ends, which lost 0 bases and 7 bases, there was a span of 13 bases. The DNA of the CDR3 is TGTGCCAGCAGTTTAGCTAGCGGACTACGGAATGAGCAGTTCTTC. Residues: CASSLASGLRNEQFF.

In the case of this clonotype: Just one base apart from a much larger clone, this may be a read error. The chain combines TRBV7-2 with TRBJ1-4; D call uncertain. Deletions cut 5 bases from V and 7 bases from J, with 11 bases between. The germline V gene encodes CDR1 SGHTA and CDR2 FQGNSA. The CDR3 runs to 13 residues. The CDR3 here is CASSPGSSEKLFF. Here the CDR3 DNA reads TGTGCCAGCAGCCCCGGGAGTAGTGAAAAACTGTTTTTT.

This clonotype has a count of ten or more. The rearrangement uses TRBV18 and TRBJ1-4; maybe TRBD1 (5 bases). Germline CDR1 KGHSH, CDR2 LQKENI. Trimming pared 3 bases from V and 5 bases from J, leaving 16 bases between. This CDR3 spans 16 amino acids. The CDR3 DNA reads as TGTGCCAGCTCACCGCGTCGAGGGACCGAGAATGAAAAACTGTTTTTT. This encodes CASSPRRGTENEKLFF. Supplemented by reference TRBV18 and TRBJ1-4, the full variable domain reads NAGVMQNPRHLVRRRGQEARLRCSPMKGHSHVYWYRQLPEEGLKFMVYLQKENIIDESGMPKERFSAEFPKEGPSILRIQQVVRGDSAAYFCASSPRRGTENEKLFFGSGTQLSVL.

This clonotype was seen repeatedly, ten times or more. The gene calls are TRBV5-1 and TRBJ2-5; either TRBD1 or TRBD2 may fit D (5 bases each). Germline values: CDR1 SGHRS, CDR2 YFSETQ. This CDR3 is built from 14 residues. V gave up 4 bases and J gave up 0 bases, with 10 bases separating them. In nucleotides, the CDR3 is TGCGCCAGCAGCCCGGGGACGGACCAAGAGACCCAGTACTTC. Protein: CASSPGTDQETQYF.

This clonotype was picked up many times. V and J are TRBV7-8 and TRBJ2-2; 8 nucleotides agree with TRBD1. V trimming: 3 bases; J trimming: 1 base; junction bases outside the gene matches: 4. Germline V gene sequence: CDR1 SGHVS, CDR2 FQNEAQ. The CDR3 runs to 16 residues. CDR3 in DNA: TGTGCCAGCAGCTTTTTTGGGACAGGGAACACCGGGGAGCTGTTTTTT. As protein: CASSFFGTGNTGELFF.

This clonotype appeared many times. This chain joins TRBV6-1 and TRBJ1-2; no clear D. This CDR3 has 16 residues. V lost 3 bases and J lost 3, with 17 bases in between. Germline V lookup: CDR1 MNHNS, CDR2 SASEGT. The CDR3 loop is CASSEPSRGEYYGYTF. For the CDR3, the DNA is TGTGCCAGCAGTGAGCCCTCCCGCGGGGAGTACTATGGCTACACCTTC.

This clonotype was observed at least ten times. The chain joins TRBV6-1 to TRBJ2-3, with D maybe TRBD1 (6 bases). Germline V lookup: CDR1 MNHNS, CDR2 SASEGT. The CDR3 sequence is 15 residues long. V shed 7 bases and J shed 2 bases, with 16 bases lying between them. The CDR3 region has the DNA TGTGCCAGCACTGACAGGTCTCGATCCACAGATACGCAGTATTTT. This sequence encodes CASTDRSRSTDTQYF.

This chain uses TRBV28 with TRBJ2-7; 9 nucleotides line up with TRBD2. Unmatched junction bases numbered 13, after V lost 2 bases and J lost 2 bases. The CDR3 is 18 amino acids. The germline V gene encodes CDR1 MDHEN and CDR2 SYDVKM. The CDR3 reads CASSLDAAGGQTTYEQYF. The CDR3 coding sequence is TGTGCCAGCAGTTTAGACGCAGCGGGGGGACAGACCACCTACGAGCAGTACTTC. Filled out from reference TRBV28 and TRBJ2-7, the complete variable domain reads DVKVTQSSRYLVKRTGEKVFLECVQDMDHENMFWYRQDPGLGLRLIYFSYDVKMKEKGDIPEGYSVSREKKERFSLILESASTNQTSMYLCASSLDAAGGQTTYEQYFGPGTRLTVT.

Ten or more counts support this clonotype. The chain combines TRBV12-3 or TRBV12-4 with TRBJ2-5; the match to TRBD1 covers 8 bases. This CDR3 has 13 amino acids. The V segment lost 6 bases and the J segment 4 bases; nucleotides outside the gene matches: 4. This CDR3 is CASRITGGETQYF. CDR3 DNA: TGTGCCAGCAGGATCACAGGGGGAGAGACCCAGTACTTC.

As regards this clonotype: This could be a read error, since a much larger clone is one nucleotide away. This chain uses TRBV5-5 with TRBJ1-2; D is unresolved. CDR3 length: 16 residues. Germline V gives CDR1 SGHKS, CDR2 YYEKEE (reference sequence). CDR3 nucleotide sequence: TGTGCCAGCAGACTCCTCCCCCCTTTTCATAACCATGGCTACACCTTC. This codes for CASRLLPPFHNHGYTF.

In this sample, this clonotype turned up a few times. V is TRBV5-1 and J is TRBJ1-6; 7 bases are shared with TRBD1. CDR3 length: 15 residues. Germline V gene data show CDR1 as SGHRS and CDR2 as YFSETQ. The ends lost 4 bases at V and 5 bases at J; junction bases unmatched: 6. CDR3 bases: TGCGCCAGCAGCCCCCAGGGGGTGGATAATTCACCCCTCCACTTT. Translated, it gives CASSPQGVDNSPLHF.

This clonotype was observed many times. The chain is built from TRBV12-3 or TRBV12-4 and TRBJ1-1; D gene unclear. Trimming took 5 bases from V and 4 from J, leaving 14 bases between them. The CDR3 sequence is 14 residues long. The chain's CDR3 is CASSARRRVTEAFF. CDR3 DNA sequence: TGTGCCAGCAGTGCACGGAGGAGGGTCACTGAAGCTTTCTTT.

The V call is TRBV5-1, the J call TRBJ1-2, with no clear D. Germline V gene data show CDR1 as SGHRS and CDR2 as YFSETQ. V was pared by 0 bases and J by 8 bases, with 8 bases between. The CDR3 has 12 residues. As DNA, the CDR3 is TGCGCCAGCAGCTTGGAAGGGAACGGCTACACCTTC. Protein product: CASSLEGNGYTF.

The CDR3 here is CASSLVSTGGTDTQYF. CDR3 nucleotides: TGTGCCAGCAGCTTAGTTTCGACAGGGGGCACAGATACGCAGTATTTT. The chain is built from TRBV7-2 and TRBJ2-3; 8 nucleotides line up with TRBD1. In germline, CDR1 is SGHTA, CDR2 FQGNSA. This CDR3 contains 16 residues. The junction had 4 bases not matched to a gene; V was cut back by 1 base and J by 1 base.